The T cell receptor (beta chain) under discussion was sequenced for a study of naive CD8 T cells in extremely preterm neonates. Background on the study: Reported adult age range differs: about 24-55 years versus about 18-55 years. Broader study findings: Relative to older groups, preterm infants had shorter, less trimmed CDR3s with fewer N additions. Preterm neonates shared more CDR3 nucleotide sequences (roughly 2.5%) than older groups.

Notes on this clone: No antigen is known for it.

Per germline, CDR1 LNHNV and CDR2 YYDKDF (reference sequence). The V segment lost 0 bases and the J segment 7 bases; nucleotides outside the gene matches: 4. The CDR3 has 15 residues. Sorting kept Annexin V-negative CD3+CD8+CD45RA+CCR7+ naive T cells. Using immunoSEQ multiplex PCR, the repertoire was profiled, and TCRdb retains in-frame clones only, with some absent. The table includes more than 4,500 clones, around 97% detected once. This chain connects TRBV15 to TRBJ2-2, with TRBD1 identical over 8 bases. This receptor was obtained from a human donor in good health. Sample: naive CD8+ T cells from blood. The DNA of the CDR3 is TGTGCCACCAGCAGAGAAGACAGGGGTTTCGGGGAGCTGTTTTTT. This codes for CATSREDRGFGELFF.